A single T cell receptor beta chain is shown here with its context. Its cognate antigen is unknown. Trimming removed 0 bases from V and 3 bases from J, with 14 bases in between. There are 16 residues in the CDR3. The germline gives CDR1 MNHNS, CDR2 SASEGT. PCR used 60 Vbeta primers and 13 Jbeta primers. Source study methods: Among the unique TCR beta chains that a later analysis counted, about 85 million in all, about 11 million were shared. The data were produced by immunoSEQ multiplex PCR, yet TCRdb's version contains in-frame clones alone and is incomplete. The V and J calls and clone size were taken over from that table, and D and trimming were inferred from the DNA. This sample has about 110,000 clones; about two thirds occur once, and the top ten carry about 0.8%. The source of the sample is a study of cytomegalovirus exposure and HLA in healthy donors. Study in general: There were roughly 120 million unique TCR beta sequences, drawn from some 180 million T cells, in an earlier analysis.

Study results and limitations: When analyzed later, a missense DCLRE1C variant was found to be linked to TCR beta V- and J-gene trimming.

The clonotype was recovered from a boy between 5 and 17 years old in good health and CMV-seronegative. The chain has TRBV6-1 and TRBJ1-2; D remains ambiguous. The sample taken for sequencing was PBMCs. The CDR3 region has the DNA TGTGCCAGCAGTGAAGCGCTTCGGCAGGTCGACTATGGCTACACCTTC. Translation gives CASSEALRQVDYGYTF.